This TCR beta chain originates from a study of T cell responses to AZD1222 COVID-19 vaccine. Produced via immunoSEQ multiplex PCR; TCRdb's table is partial and in-frame only. The profile covers about 120,000 clones, with approximately 90% appearing a single time and 2.4% taken by the ten largest. Broader study findings: AZD1222 recipients seropositive at baseline numbered only 5 or 6. There were vaccine-associated CD4 TCRs across spike, dominant at 160-218 and 743-854.

V lost 6 bases to trimming and J lost 6 bases; unmatched junction nucleotides: 7. This CDR3 has 13 amino acids. In the case of this clone: Its antigen remains unknown.

V and J are TRBV12-3 or TRBV12-4 and TRBJ1-2, with 7 positions matching TRBD1. This TCR was recovered from an adult in good health. Sequences were derived from peripheral blood, sampled on day 0 of AZD1222 vaccination. CDR3 sequence: CASSPDRVNGYTF. The CDR3 coding sequence is TGTGCCAGCAGCCCCGACAGGGTTAATGGCTACACCTTC.